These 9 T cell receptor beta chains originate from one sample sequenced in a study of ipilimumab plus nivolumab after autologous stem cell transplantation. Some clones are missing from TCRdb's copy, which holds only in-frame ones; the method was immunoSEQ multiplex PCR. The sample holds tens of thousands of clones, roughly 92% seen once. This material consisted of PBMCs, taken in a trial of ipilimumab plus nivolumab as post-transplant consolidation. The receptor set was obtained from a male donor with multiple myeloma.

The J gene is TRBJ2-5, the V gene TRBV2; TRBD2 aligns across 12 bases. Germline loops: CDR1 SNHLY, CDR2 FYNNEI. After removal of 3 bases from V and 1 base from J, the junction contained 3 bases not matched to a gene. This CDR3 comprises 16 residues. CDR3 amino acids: CASSEGLAGLQETQYF. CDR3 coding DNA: TGTGCCAGCAGTGAGGGACTAGCGGGTCTCCAAGAGACCCAGTACTTC. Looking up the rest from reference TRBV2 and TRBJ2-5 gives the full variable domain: EPEVTQTPSHQVTQMGQEVILRCVPISNHLYFYWYRQILGQKVEFLVSFYNNEISEKSEIFDDQFSVERPDGSNFTLKIRSTKLEDSAMYFCASSEGLAGLQETQYFGPGTRLLVL.

CDR3 in DNA: TGTGCCAGCAGCTTGGTGACAGGGGAATCAGCCCAGCATTTT. It translates to CASSLVTGESAQHF. The genes are TRBV5-6 and TRBJ1-5; 8 bases are a match to TRBD1. The trim removed 0 bases at V and 11 bases at J, leaving 7 bases unmatched. The germline V gene encodes CDR1 SGHDT and CDR2 YYEEEE. The CDR3 is 14 residues long.

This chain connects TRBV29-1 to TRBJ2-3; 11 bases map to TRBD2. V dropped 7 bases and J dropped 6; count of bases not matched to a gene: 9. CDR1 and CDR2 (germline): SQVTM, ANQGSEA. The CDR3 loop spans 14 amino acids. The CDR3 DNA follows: TGCAGCGCCGCCGGGACTAGCGGCCCTGATACGCAGTATTTT. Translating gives CSAAGTSGPDTQYF.

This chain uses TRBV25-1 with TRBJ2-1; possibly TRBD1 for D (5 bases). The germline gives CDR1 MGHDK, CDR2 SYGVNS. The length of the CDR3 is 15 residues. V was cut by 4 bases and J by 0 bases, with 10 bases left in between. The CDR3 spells CASSGGGRSYNEQFF. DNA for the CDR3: TGTGCCAGCAGTGGGGGCGGACGCTCCTACAATGAGCAGTTCTTC.

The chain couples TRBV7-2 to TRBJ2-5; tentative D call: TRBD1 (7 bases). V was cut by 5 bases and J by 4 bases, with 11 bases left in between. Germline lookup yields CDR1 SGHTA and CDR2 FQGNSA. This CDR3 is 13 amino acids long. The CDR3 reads CASSRQGGETQYF. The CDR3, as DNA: TGTGCCAGCAGCCGACAGGGAGGAGAGACCCAGTACTTC.

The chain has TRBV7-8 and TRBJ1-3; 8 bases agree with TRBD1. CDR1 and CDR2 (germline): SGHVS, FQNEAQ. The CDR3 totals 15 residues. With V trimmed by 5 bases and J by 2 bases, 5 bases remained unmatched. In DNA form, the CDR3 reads TGTGCCAGCAGCGAACAGGGGGTTGCTGGAAACACCATATATTTT. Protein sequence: CASSEQGVAGNTIYF.

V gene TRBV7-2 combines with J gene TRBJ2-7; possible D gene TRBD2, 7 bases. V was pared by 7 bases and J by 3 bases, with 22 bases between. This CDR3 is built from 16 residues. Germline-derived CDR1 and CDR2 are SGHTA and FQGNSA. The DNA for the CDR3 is TGTGCCAGCACAACCGCCGGGGCGGGGGCCGTCTACGAGCAGTACTTC. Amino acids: CASTTAGAGAVYEQYF.

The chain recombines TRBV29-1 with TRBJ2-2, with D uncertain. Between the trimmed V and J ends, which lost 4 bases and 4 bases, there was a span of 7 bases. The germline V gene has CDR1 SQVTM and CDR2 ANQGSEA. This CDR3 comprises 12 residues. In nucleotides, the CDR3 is TGCAGCGTTGTGACGGCCACCGGGGAGCTGTTTTTT. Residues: CSVVTATGELFF.

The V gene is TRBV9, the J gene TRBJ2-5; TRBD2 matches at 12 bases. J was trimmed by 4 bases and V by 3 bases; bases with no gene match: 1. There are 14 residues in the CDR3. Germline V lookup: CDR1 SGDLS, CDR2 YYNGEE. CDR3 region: CASSETSGGETQYF. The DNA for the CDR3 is TGTGCCAGCAGCGAGACTAGCGGGGGAGAGACCCAGTACTTC.